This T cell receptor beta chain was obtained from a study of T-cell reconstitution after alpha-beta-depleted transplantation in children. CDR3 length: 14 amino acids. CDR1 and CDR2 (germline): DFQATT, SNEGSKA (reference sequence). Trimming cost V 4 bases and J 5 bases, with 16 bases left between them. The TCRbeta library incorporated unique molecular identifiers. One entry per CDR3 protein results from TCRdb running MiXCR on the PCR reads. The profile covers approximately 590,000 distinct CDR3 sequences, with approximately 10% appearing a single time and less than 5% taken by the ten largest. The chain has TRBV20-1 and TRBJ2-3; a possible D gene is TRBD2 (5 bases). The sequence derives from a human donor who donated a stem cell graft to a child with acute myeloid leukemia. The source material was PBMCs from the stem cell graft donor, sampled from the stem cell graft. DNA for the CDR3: TGCAGTGCTAAAGGACTCGGTCAGGAAGATACGCAGTATTTT. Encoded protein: CSAKGLGQEDTQYF.